The 9 T cell receptor beta chains below all came from one sample that was sequenced in a study of blood T cell repertoires in COVID-19. The method was immunoSEQ multiplex PCR; TCRdb's version includes in-frame clones alone and lacks a portion of them. The sample has roughly 250,000 clones; 84% are singletons. Input material: peripheral blood. All receptors derive from a man in his forties or fifties with acute or convalescent COVID-19.

V gene TRBV7-8 combines with J gene TRBJ2-7; TRBD2 matches at 10 bases. Germline CDR1 SGHVS, CDR2 FQNEAQ. V was clipped by 1 base and J by 4 bases; unmatched bases: 4. The CDR3 is 15 amino acids. This CDR3 reads CASSLEIAGGYEQYF. In DNA form, the CDR3 reads TGTGCCAGCAGCTTAGAGATAGCGGGGGGTTACGAGCAGTACTTC.

The chain joins TRBV24-1 to TRBJ1-5, with TRBD1 matching 9 bases. CDR1 and CDR2 from the germline V gene are KGHDR and SFDVKD. With 9 bases clipped from V and 4 bases from J, the junction kept 3 bases outside the gene matches. This CDR3 region has 13 residues. CDR3 amino acids: CATAGQGNQPQHF. For the CDR3, the DNA is TGTGCCACCGCGGGACAGGGAAATCAGCCCCAGCATTTT.

V usage is TRBV2 and J usage is TRBJ2-7, with D possibly being TRBD1 (7 bases). This CDR3 contains 17 residues. Germline CDR1 reads SNHLY; CDR2 reads FYNNEI. Trimming removed 5 bases from V and 1 base from J, with 21 bases in between. CDR3 bases: TGTGCCAGCAGTACCCTAACGAGGAGGGACAGTTCCTACGAGCAGTACTTC. Translated: CASSTLTRRDSSYEQYF.

Comment on this clone: This likely traces to a read error, being one base from a far larger clone. This sample also contains other DNA sequences that code for the same CDR3. V usage is TRBV4-1 and J usage is TRBJ2-7; 11 nucleotides align to TRBD1. Looked up from germline, CDR1 is MGHRA and CDR2 is YSYEKL. This CDR3 contains 15 residues. V lost 4 bases, J lost 0 bases, and 2 bases stayed unmatched. The CDR3 loop reads CASSLGTGGSYEQYF. The CDR3 bases are TGCGCCAGCAGCCTTGGGACAGGGGGCTCCTACGAGCAGTACTTC.

The chain employs TRBV6-6 and TRBJ2-5, with D tentatively TRBD1 (6 bases). The germline CDR1 and CDR2 sequences are MNHNY and SVGAGI (reference sequence). Trimming removed 6 bases at V and 3 bases at J, with 17 bases between. The CDR3 runs 15 residues. The CDR3 loop is CASRAPGHREETQYF. The CDR3 bases are TGTGCCAGCAGAGCTCCGGGACATAGGGAAGAGACCCAGTACTTC.

The rearrangement links TRBV27 to TRBJ2-7; 8 nucleotides match TRBD2. Germline V gene sequence: CDR1 MNHEY, CDR2 SMNVEV (reference sequence). This CDR3 has 16 residues. J lost 5 bases, V lost 5 bases, and 14 bases had no gene match. CDR3 in DNA: TGTGCCAGCAGTCCCAGGGGTAGCGGGACTTCCCACGAGCAGTACTTC. Encoded protein: CASSPRGSGTSHEQYF.

This chain links TRBV4-2 with TRBJ2-7, with D perhaps TRBD2 (5 bases). Trimming removed 1 base at V and 5 bases at J, with 12 bases between. CDR1 and CDR2 (germline): LGHNA, YNFKEQ. The CDR3 spans 14 residues. The CDR3 DNA sequence: TGTGCCAGCAGCCAAGGAGGGTCGTCCCACGAGCAGTACTTC. This translates into CASSQGGSSHEQYF.

The rearrangement joins TRBV6-5 to TRBJ1-5; D is uncertain. The CDR3 runs 16 residues. The V gene lost 2 bases and the J gene lost 0 bases, with 11 bases spanning the gap. CDR1 and CDR2 (germline): MNHEY, SVGAGI. CDR3 sequence (DNA): TGTGCCAGCAGTTACATTGCAACCTATAGCAATCAGCCCCAGCATTTT. Amino acid sequence: CASSYIATYSNQPQHF.

This clone was seen a single time. The chain is built from TRBV7-8 and TRBJ2-3, with 15 bases aligning to TRBD2. Germline V gene data show CDR1 as SGHVS and CDR2 as FQNEAQ. The CDR3 is made up of 15 amino acids. V trimming: 5 bases; J trimming: 5 bases; junction bases outside the gene matches: 2. This CDR3 reads CASSQGLAGGDTQYF. DNA for the CDR3: TGTGCCAGCAGCCAGGGACTAGCGGGGGGAGATACGCAGTATTTT.